This T cell receptor (beta chain) was sequenced for a study of OX40 agonist ivuxolimab in advanced cancers. Across the study: Recorded diagnoses for dose-escalation patients were hepatocellular carcinoma, melanoma, renal cell or head and neck cancer. Participants could have had prior anti-PD-1, anti-PD-L1 or anti-CTLA-4 therapy, and roughly 39% had some.

Remarks on this clone: The antigen is undetermined.

Points from the study as a whole: Mean expanded clone counts were higher in CD8+ than CD4+ T cells. Partial responders treated at 0.1-3.0 mg/kg exhibited clonal expansion among the lowest measured.

The protocol was immunoSEQ multiplex PCR, while the TCRdb copy is restricted to in-frame clones and leaves out a portion. In the table there are fewer than 100,000 clones, roughly 91% of which are singletons. Germline V gene data show CDR1 as MGHRA and CDR2 as YSYEKL. This CDR3 has 18 amino acids. V lost 4 bases to trimming and J lost 4 bases, with 25 bases between them. The sample was CD4+ or CD8+ T cells sorted from blood, taken in a trial of the OX40 agonist ivuxolimab. This receptor was identified in an adult with an advanced solid tumor such as melanoma, head and neck, liver or kidney cancer. The rearrangement links TRBV4-1 to TRBJ1-2, with a possible D match to TRBD1 (5 bases). The CDR3 spells CASSLNPGRKKSGYGYTF. CDR3 nucleotide sequence: TGCGCCAGCAGCCTAAACCCGGGACGGAAAAAATCGGGCTATGGCTACACCTTC.